The 26 T cell receptor beta chains given below trace back to one sample, sequenced in a study of CD8+CD57+ T cells in acquired aplastic anemia. By flow cytometry, patients selected for sequencing had shown an expansion of CD8+CD57+ cells. TCR beta VDJ and CDR3 were profiled, and genomic DNA was the template. Using its own MiXCR run on the reads, TCRdb lists one record per CDR3 protein. The sample has around 160,000 distinct CDR3 sequences, 45% to 55% seen once. The sequenced material came from sorted CD4+, CD8+, or CD8+CD57+ T cells (not recorded which) from PBMCs. The source of these receptors is a human donor with aplastic anemia.

This clonotype was seen a handful of times. This chain uses TRBV11-2 with TRBJ1-1; 9 bases map to TRBD1. The junction had 2 bases not matched to a gene; V was cut back by 0 bases and J by 0 bases. The CDR3 has 16 amino acids. The germline gives CDR1 SGHAT, CDR2 FQNNGV. CDR3 protein: CASSLDGQGMNTEAFF. The CDR3 DNA follows: TGTGCCAGCAGCTTAGATGGACAGGGGATGAACACTGAAGCTTTCTTT.

In this sample, this clonotype turned up many times. The chain recombines TRBV5-1 with TRBJ1-2; D may be TRBD1 (6 bases). The length of the CDR3 is 12 residues. The V gene lost 4 bases and the J gene lost 6 bases, with 10 bases spanning the gap. Germline values: CDR1 SGHRS, CDR2 YFSETQ. The CDR3 sequence is CASSGRTDGYTF. DNA of the CDR3: TGCGCCAGCAGCGGCCGGACAGATGGCTACACCTTC.

The gene calls are TRBV2 and TRBJ2-3, with TRBD2 matching 10 bases. The germline V gene has CDR1 SNHLY and CDR2 FYNNEI. V lost 6 bases to trimming and J lost 0 bases; unmatched junction nucleotides: 9. The CDR3 covers 17 residues. The CDR3 DNA reads TGTGCCAGCAGCCTAGCAGGACTAGCGGCTAGCACAGATACGCAGTATTTT. Its translation is CASSLAGLAASTDTQYF.

V and J are TRBV4-1 and TRBJ1-2, with a possible D match to TRBD1 (5 bases). Per germline, CDR1 MGHRA and CDR2 YSYEKL. The germline V and J ends were trimmed by 4 bases and 5 bases, with 20 bases remaining between them. The length of the CDR3 is 16 residues. The CDR3 coding sequence is TGCGCCAGCAGCCCCGTCAATGTCGGGACGGATTATGGCTACACCTTC. As protein: CASSPVNVGTDYGYTF.

This chain links TRBV20-1 with TRBJ2-7, with 13 bases matching TRBD2. J gave up 3 bases and V 3 bases, and 14 bases lay outside the gene matches. There are 18 residues in the CDR3. Germline assignment: CDR1 DFQATT and CDR2 SNEGSKA (reference sequence). The CDR3 sequence is CSARSQAFGTSGNYEQYF. The CDR3 DNA reads TGCAGTGCTAGGAGTCAGGCTTTTGGGACTAGCGGGAACTACGAGCAGTACTTC.

This clonotype was seen ten or more times. V gene TRBV24-1 combines with J gene TRBJ2-3; no clear D gene. V gave up 2 bases and J gave up 5 bases, with 7 bases separating them. The CDR3 runs 13 residues. Germline CDR1 reads KGHDR; CDR2 reads SFDVKD. This CDR3 reads CATSDSEEDTQYF. CDR3 sequence (DNA): TGTGCCACCAGTGATTCCGAGGAAGATACGCAGTATTTT.

The CDR3 DNA reads as TGTGCCAGCAGTGAAGTTGGTTGGACAGGGCACAATGAGCAGTTCTTC. It is translated as CASSEVGWTGHNEQFF. V is TRBV25-1 and J is TRBJ2-1, with TRBD1 matching 8 bases. The CDR3 has 16 residues. Germline lookup yields CDR1 MGHDK and CDR2 SYGVNS. V gave up 2 bases and J gave up 5 bases; unmatched junction bases: 8.

Regarding this clonotype: This may be a read error: a much more frequent sequence differs by one nucleotide. The V and J genes are TRBV11-3 and TRBJ2-7, with D possibly TRBD2 on 6 matching bases. The germline CDR1 and CDR2 sequences are SGHNT and YENEEA. CDR3 length: 15 residues. The chain's CDR3 is CASSLEGGNTYEHYF. CDR3 DNA: TGTGCCAGCAGCTTAGAGGGGGGAAACACCTACGAGCATTACTTC.

This clonotype was seen many times. This chain links TRBV7-7 with TRBJ2-7; D is ambiguous. This CDR3 is 13 amino acids long. The germline V gene has CDR1 SSHAT and CDR2 FNYEAQ (reference sequence). The germline V and J ends were trimmed by 5 bases and 1 base, with 9 bases remaining between them. CDR3 in DNA: TGTGCCAGCAGCCTGGGGATTTCCTACGAGCAGTACTTC. As protein: CASSLGISYEQYF. Full variable domain (rest looked up from reference TRBV7-7 and TRBJ2-7): GAGVSQSPRYKVTKRGQDVTLRCDPISSHATLYWYQQALGQGPEFLTYFNYEAQPDKSGLPSDRFSAERPEGSISTLTIQRTEQRDSAMYRCASSLGISYEQYFGPGTRLTVT.

A note on this clonotype: Possible read error: a much larger clone is one base away. V usage is TRBV6-2 or TRBV6-3 and J usage is TRBJ1-2; D is ambiguous. The ends were cut back, 2 bases at V and 0 bases at J, with 4 bases in the middle. CDR1 and CDR2 (germline): MNHEY, SVGEGT. The CDR3 covers 13 residues. The CDR3 sequence is CASSYGANYGYTF. The CDR3 DNA is TGTGCCAGCAGTTACGGCGCTAACTATGGCTACACCTTC.

This clonotype was observed at least ten times. The V and J genes are TRBV19 and TRBJ1-3, with 7 bases identical to TRBD1. Losses at the gene ends were 4 bases for V and 0 bases for J; bases not matched to a gene: 9. The CDR3 contains 17 residues. Germline values: CDR1 LNHDA, CDR2 SQIVND (reference sequence). The CDR3 spells CASSTIPGQISGNTIYF. In DNA form, the CDR3 reads TGTGCCAGTAGTACGATCCCGGGACAGATCTCTGGAAACACCATATATTTT. Filled out from reference TRBV19 and TRBJ1-3, the complete variable domain reads DGGITQSPKYLFRKEGQNVTLSCEQNLNHDAMYWYRQDPGQGLRLIYYSQIVNDFQKGDIAEGYSVSREKKESFPLTVTSAQKNPTAFYLCASSTIPGQISGNTIYFGEGSWLTVV.

The chain joins TRBV5-6 to TRBJ1-6, with TRBD1 matching 7 bases. The CDR3 consists of 15 residues. Looked up from germline, CDR1 is SGHDT and CDR2 is YYEEEE. V shed 0 bases, J shed 8 bases, and the junction held 5 bases outside the gene matches. The CDR3 loop reads CASSLGTGGYSPLHF. The CDR3 region has the DNA TGTGCCAGCAGCTTGGGGACAGGAGGATATTCACCCCTCCACTTT.

This clonotype was counted between two and nine times. V usage is TRBV9 and J usage is TRBJ2-3; possibly TRBD2 for D (6 bases). The CDR3 consists of 15 residues. CDR1 SGDLS and CDR2 YYNGEE come from the germline V gene. V was cut by 0 bases and J by 2 bases, with 10 bases left in between. The CDR3 DNA reads TGTGCCAGCAGCGTAGTTGCTAGCGCCACAGATACGCAGTATTTT. Its protein product is CASSVVASATDTQYF.

This clonotype appeared many times. J is TRBJ1-5 and V is TRBV4-2, with TRBD1 matching 7 bases. Looked up from germline, CDR1 is LGHNA and CDR2 is YNFKEQ. The length of the CDR3 is 16 residues. V lost 0 bases, J lost 1 base, and 3 bases stayed unmatched. CDR3 DNA sequence: TGTGCCAGCAGCCAAGAAGCGACAGGGAGCAATCAGCCCCAGCATTTT. This sequence encodes CASSQEATGSNQPQHF.

This clonotype was counted at least ten times. The V gene is TRBV30, the J gene TRBJ1-2, with TRBD1 as a possible D gene (5 bases). In germline, CDR1 is GTSNPN, CDR2 SVGIG (reference sequence). Trimming left V 4 bases short and J 4 bases short, with 13 bases between. This CDR3 has 13 residues. Here the CDR3 reads CAWIWGSSYGYTF. The CDR3 nucleotides are TGTGCCTGGATCTGGGGCAGTAGCTATGGCTACACCTTC.

The chain couples TRBV19 to TRBJ2-3; 7 nucleotides align to TRBD2. The trim removed 3 bases at V and 8 bases at J, leaving 8 bases unmatched. In germline, CDR1 is LNHDA, CDR2 SQIVND (reference sequence). CDR3 length: 14 amino acids. This CDR3 reads CASSMRSGVGTQYF. In DNA, the CDR3 is TGTGCCAGTAGTATGAGAAGCGGGGTGGGTACGCAGTATTTT.

The chain employs TRBV29-1 and TRBJ2-7, with TRBD1 matching over 7 bases. Germline V CDR1 and CDR2: SQVTM, ANQGSEA. V shed 4 bases and J 5 bases; nucleotides not matched to a gene: 8. The length of the CDR3 is 13 residues. In nucleotides, the CDR3 is TGCAGCGTTGCACCTACAGGGGCCCACGAGCAGTACTTC. It codes for CSVAPTGAHEQYF.

This clonotype has more than one count but fewer than ten. V usage is TRBV30 and J usage is TRBJ1-2; D uncertain. With 7 bases removed from V and 0 bases from J, the gap between germline ends came to 27 bases. This CDR3 has 18 amino acids. Germline values: CDR1 GTSNPN, CDR2 SVGIG (reference sequence). This CDR3 reads CAYSLIRPFSSANYGYTF. Here the CDR3 DNA reads TGTGCCTATTCCCTAATCCGGCCCTTCTCAAGCGCTAACTATGGCTACACCTTC.

As for this clonotype: A much larger clone differs from this one at a single base, so this may be a read error. The V gene is TRBV20-1, the J gene TRBJ1-1; D unclear. This CDR3 region has 15 residues. Germline CDR1 is DFQATT and CDR2 is SNEGSKA (reference sequence). CDR3 bases: TGCGGTGCTAGAGTTTTAAAGAGGGAGAAGGGTGAAGCTTTCTTT. This gives the protein CGARVLKREKGEAFF.

This clonotype showed up many times. The DNA for the CDR3 is TGTGCCAGCAGCCCTTCAGGGGTGAGCAATCAGCCCCAGCATTTT. Its protein product is CASSPSGVSNQPQHF. The rearrangement uses TRBV7-2 and TRBJ1-5, with D maybe TRBD1 (6 bases). Trimming removed 5 bases at V and 1 base at J, with 12 bases between. Germline V gene sequence: CDR1 SGHTA, CDR2 FQGNSA. The CDR3 consists of 15 residues. Together with reference TRBV7-2 and TRBJ1-5, the CDR3 gives the full variable domain: GAGVSQSPSNKVTEKGKDVELRCDPISGHTALYWYRQSLGQGLEFLIYFQGNSAPDKSGLPSDRFSAERTGGSVSTLTIQRTQQEDSAVYLCASSPSGVSNQPQHFGDGTRLSIL.

This clonotype was observed many times. The V gene is TRBV19, the J gene TRBJ1-1, with D uncertain. This CDR3 has 15 amino acids. Per the germline V gene, CDR1 is LNHDA and CDR2 is SQIVND (reference sequence). The ends were cut back, 4 bases at V and 1 base at J, with 13 bases in the middle. DNA of the CDR3: TGTGCCAGTAGTAGAAGGACCGCGGGGAACACTGAAGCTTTCTTT. This codes for CASSRRTAGNTEAFF. Drawing the rest from reference TRBV19 and TRBJ1-1, the complete variable domain is DGGITQSPKYLFRKEGQNVTLSCEQNLNHDAMYWYRQDPGQGLRLIYYSQIVNDFQKGDIAEGYSVSREKKESFPLTVTSAQKNPTAFYLCASSRRTAGNTEAFFGQGTRLTVV.

As concerns this clonotype: Compared with germline, one end of the junction differs, possibly owing to a read error. The chain recombines TRBV7-2 with TRBJ2-7; 12 bases agree with TRBD2. There are 17 residues in the CDR3. Germline V gene lookup returns CDR1 SGHTA and CDR2 FQGNSA. DNA for the CDR3: TGTGCCGGCAGCTTAGGGCGGACTAGCGGGGTTGGCTACGAGCAGTACTTC. This codes for CAGSLGRTSGVGYEQYF.

On this clonotype itself: A much larger clone differs by one base, so this may be a read error. The rearrangement uses TRBV5-1 and TRBJ2-1; D is perhaps TRBD2 (5 bases). The germline V gene encodes CDR1 SGHRS and CDR2 YFSETQ. V was cut by 4 bases and J by 8 bases, with 19 bases left in between. The CDR3 is 15 amino acids. CDR3 in amino acids: CASSLLGYSRDEQFF. The CDR3, as DNA: TGCGCCAGCAGCCTACTAGGGTATTCTCGGGATGAGCAGTTCTTC.

This sequence joins TRBV7-8 and TRBJ1-2; D is undetermined. Germline CDR1 reads SGHVS; CDR2 reads FQNEAQ. This CDR3 spans 16 amino acids. Trimming left V 1 base short and J 12 bases short, with 24 bases between. Here the CDR3 reads CASSLVDGKGLTWDTF. The CDR3 DNA is TGTGCCAGCAGCTTAGTCGACGGGAAAGGGCTAACTTGGGACACCTTC.

The sample holds many counts of this clonotype. The chain has TRBV7-9 and TRBJ1-5; the D gene is possibly TRBD1 (6 bases). Per the germline V gene, CDR1 is SEHNR and CDR2 is FQNEAQ (reference sequence). The CDR3 runs to 16 residues. V was pared by 1 base and J by 6 bases, with 16 bases between. CDR3 region: CASSLGVGQGLQPQHF. CDR3 DNA sequence: TGTGCCAGCAGCTTAGGAGTTGGGCAGGGGCTTCAGCCCCAGCATTTT.

This clonotype was counted ten times or more. The chain uses TRBV7-7 and TRBJ2-5; weak D call: TRBD1 (6 bases). This CDR3 comprises 15 residues. Deletions cut 5 bases from V and 1 base from J, with 14 bases between. Germline CDR1 is SSHAT and CDR2 is FNYEAQ (reference sequence). The CDR3 sequence is CASSPRDTLQETQYF. CDR3 bases: TGTGCCAGCAGCCCGAGGGACACACTCCAAGAGACCCAGTACTTC. Combining the CDR3 with reference TRBV7-7 and TRBJ2-5 gives the whole variable domain GAGVSQSPRYKVTKRGQDVTLRCDPISSHATLYWYQQALGQGPEFLTYFNYEAQPDKSGLPSDRFSAERPEGSISTLTIQRTEQRDSAMYRCASSPRDTLQETQYFGPGTRLLVL.